This T cell receptor beta chain was obtained from a study of blood T cell repertoires in COVID-19. The wider study: Samples of COVID-19 (acute and convalescent) were obtained from the United States, Italy and Spain. T cells, B-cell-depleted T cells, or PBMCs supplied cDNA or gDNA.

From germline, CDR1 is SGHNT and CDR2 YYREEE (reference sequence). The V end was cut by 0 bases, the J end by 4 bases, with 14 bases between. There are 16 residues in the CDR3. Per the authors' pipeline: The authors estimated nucleated cell counts from reference gene primer amplification. Sequenced by immunoSEQ multiplex PCR; TCRdb stores in-frame clones only, minus some. V and J calls and clone size are those listed in that table; D and trimming were worked out from the DNA. The sample lists over 50,000 clones; around 83% were seen once. V usage is TRBV5-4 and J usage is TRBJ2-1; perhaps TRBD2 as D (7 bases). This clonotype originated in a man aged 70-80 years with active COVID-19. The material sequenced was peripheral blood. CDR3 nucleotides: TGTGCCAGCAGCTTGGGGGCCGGGGGGCTTTACAATGAGCAGTTCTTC. It translates to CASSLGAGGLYNEQFF.